The rows below give T cell receptor beta chains drawn from one sample of a study of vaccination and CD4 T cells after COVID-19. TCRdb re-called the PCR reads through MiXCR, storing one row per CDR3 protein. The sample has about 10,000 distinct CDR3 sequences; about two thirds are singletons. What these receptors recognize is not known. Sample: CD4+ T cells from blood, cultured in vitro. The receptors come from a human donor who had recovered from COVID-19. CDR3s include the opening cysteine and the closing phenylalanine or tryptophan. A D gene is named only where the DNA matches it firmly. Clone size is not always given. Where it is, it says once, few, many or a class for expanded clones.

D gene,clone size,V gene,J gene,CDR3 DNA,CDR3 protein
.,.,TRBV20-1,TRBJ2-3,TGCAGTGCTAGTAAACAGACAGATACGCAGTATTTT,CSASKQTDTQYF
.,few,TRBV5-4,TRBJ2-5,TGTGCCAGCAGCTTGGCCTGGGCTGGGATACAAGAGACCCAGTACTTC,CASSLAWAGIQETQYF
.,.,TRBV5-5,TRBJ1-5,TGTGCCAGCAGCTTGGGGGGTCATCAGCCCCAGCATTTT,CASSLGGHQPQHF
.,.,TRBV15,TRBJ1-5,TGTGCCACCAGCAGTTACCCCAATCAGCCCCAGCATTTT,CATSSYPNQPQHF
.,few,TRBV7-3,TRBJ1-1,TGTGCCAGCAGACAGTCCAGGAACACTGAAGCTTTCTTT,CASRQSRNTEAFF
.,.,TRBV20-1,TRBJ2-5,TGCAGTGCTTCAAGTTCCCGGACGTCCCAGTACTTC,CSASSSRTSQYF
.,.,TRBV20-1,TRBJ2-4,TGCAGTGCTAGGGAATCATTAGCCAAAAACATTCAGTACTTC,CSARESLAKNIQYF
.,few,TRBV6-4,TRBJ1-6,TGTGCCAGCACACTTCTAATTAATTCACCCCTCCACTTT,CASTLLINSPLHF
.,.,TRBV28,TRBJ1-5,TGTGCCAGCAGTAAGAGGCGGTTCGGACCCGGCCGACAGCCCCAGCATTTT,CASSKRRFGPGRQPQHF
.,.,TRBV2,TRBJ1-5,TGTGCCAGTAAGGGGGACGGCGGTCAGCCCCAGCATTTT,CASKGDGGQPQHF
.,.,TRBV20-1,TRBJ2-2,TGCAGTGCTAGAGGTCCAGGGCGGGATACCGGGGAGCTGTTTTTT,CSARGPGRDTGELFF
.,.,TRBV7-9,TRBJ1-2,TGTGCCAGCAGCCCCCAGGGAGGCAACTATGGCTACACCTTC,CASSPQGGNYGYTF
TRBD2,.,TRBV28,TRBJ2-1,TGTGCCATCCATACCCTAGCGGGAGTTCAGTTCTTC,CAIHTLAGVQFF
TRBD1,.,TRBV9,TRBJ2-7,TGTGCCAGCAGCGTAGTTCCCGGGACAGGTTTAGATGCCGAGCAGTACTTC,CASSVVPGTGLDAEQYF
TRBD2,.,TRBV6-2/TRBV6-3,TRBJ2-3,TGTGCCAGCATGAAAGCGGGAGTACTCCCAGATACGCAGTATTTT,CASMKAGVLPDTQYF
.,.,TRBV20-1,TRBJ2-1,TGCAGTGCTGCCCCAGGGGCGGGGGAAACAATGGAGCAGTTCTTC,CSAAPGAGETMEQFF
TRBD2,.,TRBV11-2,TRBJ2-7,TGTGCCAGCAGTCTCCCGGGACTAGCGGGGGGGCTAAGGCACGAGCAGTACTTC,CASSLPGLAGGLRHEQYF
TRBD2,once,TRBV7-9,TRBJ2-5,TGTGCCAGCACTACTAGCGGGAGAGTCCAAGAGACCCAGTACTTC,CASTTSGRVQETQYF
.,.,TRBV20-1,TRBJ2-3,TGCAGTGCAGAGACCGGGACTTGGAATCTCGGGTCGCAGTATTTT,CSAETGTWNLGSQYF
.,.,TRBV6-5,TRBJ1-1,TGTGCCAGCAGTTATCAAGTGAACACTGAAGCTTTCTTT,CASSYQVNTEAFF
.,.,TRBV6-1,TRBJ1-2,TGTGCCAGCAGTGAAGCCGGGGGTAGCTATGGCTACACCTTC,CASSEAGGSYGYTF
TRBD1,few,TRBV19,TRBJ1-2,TGTGCCAGTAGCCTACGGACAGGGGCCGTTAACTATGGCTACACCTTC,CASSLRTGAVNYGYTF
.,few,TRBV20-1,TRBJ1-2,TGCAGTGCTAGAGTAGGGCAGGGCTATGGCTACACCTTC,CSARVGQGYGYTF
.,.,TRBV6-1,TRBJ2-3,TGTGCCAGCAGAAAATACTCCATAGGGGCTAGCACAGATACGCAGTATTTT,CASRKYSIGASTDTQYF